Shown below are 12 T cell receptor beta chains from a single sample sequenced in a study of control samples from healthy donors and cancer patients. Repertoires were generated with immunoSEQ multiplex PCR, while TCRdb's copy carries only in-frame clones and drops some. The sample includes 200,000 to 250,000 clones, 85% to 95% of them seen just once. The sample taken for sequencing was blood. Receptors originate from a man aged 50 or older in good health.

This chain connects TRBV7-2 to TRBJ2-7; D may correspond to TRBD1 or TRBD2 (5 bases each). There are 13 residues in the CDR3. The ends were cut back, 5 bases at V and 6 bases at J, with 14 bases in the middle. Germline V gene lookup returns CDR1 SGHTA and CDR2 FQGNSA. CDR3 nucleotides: TGTGCCAGCAGCCCCCAGACGGGGCGCGAGCAGTACGTC. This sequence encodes CASSPQTGREQYV.

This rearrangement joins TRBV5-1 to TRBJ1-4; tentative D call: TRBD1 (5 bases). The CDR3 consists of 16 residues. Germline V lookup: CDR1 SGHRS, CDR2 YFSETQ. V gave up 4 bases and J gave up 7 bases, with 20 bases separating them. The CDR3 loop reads CASSPAGGVSSEKLFF. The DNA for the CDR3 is TGCGCCAGCAGCCCCGCCGGGGGGGTCTCATCTGAAAAACTGTTTTTT. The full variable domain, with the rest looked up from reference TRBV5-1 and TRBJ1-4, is KAGVTQTPRYLIKTRGQQVTLSCSPISGHRSVSWYQQTPGQGLQFLFEYFSETQRNKGNFPGRFSGRQFSNSRSEMNVSTLELGDSALYLCASSPAGGVSSEKLFFGSGTQLSVL.

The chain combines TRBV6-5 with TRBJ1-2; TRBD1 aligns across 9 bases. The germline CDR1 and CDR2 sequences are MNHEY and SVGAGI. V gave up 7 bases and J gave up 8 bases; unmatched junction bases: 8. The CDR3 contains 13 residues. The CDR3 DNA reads TGTGCCAGCAATACAGGGGGCGTGAGAGGCTACACCTTC. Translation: CASNTGGVRGYTF.

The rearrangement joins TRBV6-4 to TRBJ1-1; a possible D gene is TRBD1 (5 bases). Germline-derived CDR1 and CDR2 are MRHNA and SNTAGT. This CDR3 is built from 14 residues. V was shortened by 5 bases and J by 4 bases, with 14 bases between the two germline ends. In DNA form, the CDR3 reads TGTGCCAGCAGTACAGAATCGGGGGGCACTGAAGCTTTCTTT. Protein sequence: CASSTESGGTEAFF.

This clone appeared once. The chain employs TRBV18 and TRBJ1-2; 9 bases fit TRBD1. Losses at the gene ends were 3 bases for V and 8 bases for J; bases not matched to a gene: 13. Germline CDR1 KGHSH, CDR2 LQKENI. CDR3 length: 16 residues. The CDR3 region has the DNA TGTGCCAGCTCACCGGAAAAGTCCGGGACAGGGAGAGGCTACACCTTC. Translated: CASSPEKSGTGRGYTF.

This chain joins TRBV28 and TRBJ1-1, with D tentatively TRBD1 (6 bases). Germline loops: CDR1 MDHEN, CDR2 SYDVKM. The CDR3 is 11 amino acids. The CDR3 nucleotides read TGTACGGCAGGGGTGCGAACTGAAGCTTTCTTT. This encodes CTAGVRTEAFF. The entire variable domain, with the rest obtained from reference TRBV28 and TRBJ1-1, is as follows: DVKVTQSSRYLVKRTGEKVFLECVQDMDHENMFWYRQDPGLGLRLIYFSYDVKMKEKGDIPEGYSVSREKKERFSLILESASTNQTSMYLCTAGVRTEAFFGQGTRLTVV.

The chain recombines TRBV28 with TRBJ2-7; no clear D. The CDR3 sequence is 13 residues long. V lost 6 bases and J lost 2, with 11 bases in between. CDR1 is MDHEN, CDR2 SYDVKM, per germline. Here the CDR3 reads CASSPPSAYEQYF. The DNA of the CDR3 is TGTGCCAGCAGCCCGCCTTCGGCCTACGAGCAGTACTTC.

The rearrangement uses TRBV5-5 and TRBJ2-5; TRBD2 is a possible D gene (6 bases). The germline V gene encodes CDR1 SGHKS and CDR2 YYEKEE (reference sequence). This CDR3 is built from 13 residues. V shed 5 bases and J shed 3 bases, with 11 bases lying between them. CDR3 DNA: TGTGCCAGCAGTTGGGGGACTGAAGAGACCCAGTACTTC. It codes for CASSWGTEETQYF.

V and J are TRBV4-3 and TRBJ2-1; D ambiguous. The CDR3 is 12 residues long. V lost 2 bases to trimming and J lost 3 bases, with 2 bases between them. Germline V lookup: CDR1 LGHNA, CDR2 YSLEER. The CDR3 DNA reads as TGCGCCAGCAGCCAACTCTACAATGAGCAGTTCTTC. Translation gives CASSQLYNEQFF.

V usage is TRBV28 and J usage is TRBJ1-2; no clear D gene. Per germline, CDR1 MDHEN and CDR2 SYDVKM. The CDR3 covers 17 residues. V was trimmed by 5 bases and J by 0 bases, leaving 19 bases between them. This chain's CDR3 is CASSPPQGRRANYGYTF. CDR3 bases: TGTGCCAGCAGTCCCCCACAAGGCAGACGAGCTAACTATGGCTACACCTTC.

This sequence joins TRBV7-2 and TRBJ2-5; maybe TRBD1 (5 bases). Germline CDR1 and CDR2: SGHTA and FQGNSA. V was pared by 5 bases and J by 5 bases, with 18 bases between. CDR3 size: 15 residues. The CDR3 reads CASSPQGQGRETQYF. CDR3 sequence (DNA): TGTGCCAGCAGCCCCCAAGGGCAGGGTAGGGAGACCCAGTACTTC.

Here the CDR3 DNA reads TGTGCCACCAGCAGAGCCTCGGGGGGGTCACCCCTCCACTTT. Amino acids: CATSRASGGSPLHF. The rearrangement uses TRBV15 and TRBJ1-6, with a weak D call TRBD1 (5 bases). The CDR3 consists of 14 residues. From germline, CDR1 is LNHNV and CDR2 YYDKDF (reference sequence). Trimming took off 1 base at V and 10 bases at J, with 11 bases between the two ends.